Listed here are 27 T cell receptor beta chains from one sample, sequenced in a study of T cell responses to AZD1222 COVID-19 vaccine. Sequencing used immunoSEQ multiplex PCR; TCRdb keeps in-frame clones, though not all of them. The sample includes some 130,000 clones, approximately 95% of them seen just once. The sample in question was peripheral blood, obtained 28 days after the second AZD1222 dose. The receptors were gathered from an adult who received the AZD1222 COVID-19 vaccine.

V gene TRBV18 combines with J gene TRBJ2-1, with 9 positions matching TRBD1. V shed 2 bases and J 4 bases; nucleotides not matched to a gene: 6. Germline CDR1 and CDR2: KGHSH and LQKENI. This CDR3 is 16 amino acids long. As DNA, the CDR3 is TGTGCCAGCTCACCAAGGGGGGACAGGGCATACAATGAGCAGTTCTTC. Its protein product is CASSPRGDRAYNEQFF.

Only one count was recorded for this clone. The V call is TRBV28, the J call TRBJ2-5; tentatively, D is TRBD2 (7 bases). This CDR3 region has 11 residues. V was trimmed by 5 bases and J by 10 bases, leaving 11 bases between them. Germline V gives CDR1 MDHEN, CDR2 SYDVKM. The CDR3 nucleotides are TGTGCCAGCAGTGGAAGGGGGGGCCAGTACTTC. This translates into CASSGRGGQYF.

The chain employs TRBV10-3 and TRBJ2-1, with TRBD1 matching 9 bases. Trimming removed 7 bases from V and 6 bases from J; junction bases left unmatched: 4. Germline V gene sequence: CDR1 ENHRY, CDR2 SYGVKD. This CDR3 has 13 amino acids. For the CDR3, the DNA is TGTGCCATCATGGGACAGGGTGGCAATGAGCAGTTCTTC. As protein: CAIMGQGGNEQFF.

The chain uses TRBV20-1 and TRBJ2-7; D gene ambiguous. Trimming took off 0 bases at V and 5 bases at J, with 5 bases between the two ends. The CDR3 covers 11 residues. Looked up from germline, CDR1 is DFQATT and CDR2 is SNEGSKA (reference sequence). The CDR3 nucleotides read TGCAGTGCTAGAGATCGCCACGAGCAGTACTTC. The encoded protein is CSARDRHEQYF.

The chain recombines TRBV28 with TRBJ1-5; D remains unclear. Trimming removed 7 bases from V and 1 base from J, with 11 bases in between. CDR3 length equals 14 residues. The germline V gene encodes CDR1 MDHEN and CDR2 SYDVKM. The CDR3 loop reads CASTPLGSNQPQHF. CDR3 sequence (DNA): TGTGCCAGCACCCCCTTGGGGAGCAATCAGCCCCAGCATTTT.

This clone was picked up a small number of times. The V and J genes are TRBV6-1 and TRBJ1-1; D gene ambiguous. Germline CDR1 MNHNS, CDR2 SASEGT. With 3 bases removed from V and 6 bases from J, the gap between germline ends came to 11 bases. The CDR3 is 13 residues long. The CDR3 DNA reads TGTGCCAGCAGTGAGGGGTTAGTACCTGAAGCTTTCTTT. Encoded protein: CASSEGLVPEAFF.

This sequence joins TRBV30 and TRBJ1-2; tentatively, D is TRBD1 (5 bases). The CDR3 is 13 amino acids. CDR1 and CDR2 (germline): GTSNPN, SVGIG (reference sequence). The V end lost 3 bases, the J end lost 7 bases, and 15 bases lay between the germline ends. The CDR3 sequence: CAWSQGFTSGYTF. CDR3 nucleotide sequence: TGTGCCTGGAGCCAGGGATTTACAAGTGGCTACACCTTC.

The chain recombines TRBV4-1 with TRBJ2-2, with unresolved D. Germline CDR1 and CDR2: MGHRA and YSYEKL. V was cut by 0 bases and J by 0 bases, with 8 bases left in between. The CDR3 totals 16 residues. In DNA form, the CDR3 reads TGCGCCAGCAGCCAAGAGCTAGTTGCGAACACCGGGGAGCTGTTTTTT. It codes for CASSQELVANTGELFF.

The chain carries TRBV27 and TRBJ2-5; D might be TRBD2 (6 bases). Trimming cost V 0 bases and J 7 bases, with 9 bases left between them. From germline, CDR1 is MNHEY and CDR2 SMNVEV (reference sequence). This CDR3 has 13 residues. The CDR3 nucleotides are TGTGCCAGCAGTTTATCAGGGCGGGGGACCCAGTACTTC. Translation: CASSLSGRGTQYF.

This clone is a singleton in its sample. The V call is TRBV6-2 or TRBV6-3, the J call TRBJ2-7; no definite D call. V gave up 5 bases and J gave up 3 bases, with 8 bases separating them. The CDR3 is 12 residues long. The germline CDR1 and CDR2 sequences are MNHEY and SVGEGT. DNA of the CDR3: TGTGCCAGCAGTGACGGATACTACGAGCAGTACTTC. Translation gives CASSDGYYEQYF.

This chain connects TRBV28 to TRBJ1-3; D possibly corresponds to TRBD1 (5 bases). The CDR3 has 13 residues. Trimming removed 2 bases at V and 4 bases at J, with 6 bases between. Germline values: CDR1 MDHEN, CDR2 SYDVKM. In DNA form, the CDR3 reads TGTGCCAGCAGTTTAAGGGGAGGAAACACCATATATTTT. Translated: CASSLRGGNTIYF.

For the CDR3, the DNA is TGTGCCAGCAGTCAAGGGGGACCCATGAACACTGAAGCTTTCTTT. Its translation is CASSQGGPMNTEAFF. This sequence joins TRBV6-2 or TRBV6-3 and TRBJ1-1; TRBD1 might be the D (6 bases). Germline V gene data show CDR1 as MNHEY and CDR2 as SVGEGT. The CDR3 sequence is 15 residues long. V was cut by 5 bases and J by 0 bases, with 13 bases left in between.

The chain combines TRBV24-1 with TRBJ2-6; D unresolved. Germline loops: CDR1 KGHDR, CDR2 SFDVKD. V was trimmed by 3 bases and J by 0 bases, leaving 8 bases between them. CDR3 size: 16 residues. The CDR3 DNA reads TGTGCCACCAGTGATCCGGGTTTCTCTGGGGCCAACGTCCTGACTTTC. It yields the protein CATSDPGFSGANVLTF.

The V and J genes are TRBV11-2 and TRBJ2-7; D unresolved. CDR3 length equals 13 residues. The V and J ends lost 2 bases and 6 bases respectively, with 11 bases between them. Looked up from germline, CDR1 is SGHAT and CDR2 is FQNNGV. CDR3 DNA sequence: TGTGCCAGCAGCTTACGGGCTGTCCTCGAGCAGTACTTC. Its protein is CASSLRAVLEQYF.

In the case of this clone: An end of the junction does not agree with germline; a read error may underlie this. The genes are TRBV6-5 and TRBJ1-1; TRBD1 is a possible D gene (6 bases). This CDR3 has 16 amino acids. Germline CDR1 MNHEY, CDR2 SVGAGI. CDR3 bases: TGTGCCAGCAGTTCCACAGGGTTGGGGGTGAAGACTGAAGCTTTCTTT. It codes for CASSSTGLGVKTEAFF.

V is TRBV28 and J is TRBJ1-3, with a tentative D call TRBD1 (6 bases). The CDR3 totals 17 residues. Germline CDR1 and CDR2: MDHEN and SYDVKM. Trimming stripped 0 bases from V and 1 base from J, with 13 bases between. In DNA, the CDR3 is TGTGCCAGCAGTTTATGGTCTTACAGGGTGTCTGGAAACACCATATATTTT. As protein: CASSLWSYRVSGNTIYF.

The gene calls are TRBV4-1 and TRBJ1-4; D is uncertain. Trimming cost V 0 bases and J 8 bases, with 13 bases left between them. Germline V gene data show CDR1 as MGHRA and CDR2 as YSYEKL. The CDR3 is 15 residues long. CDR3 sequence (DNA): TGCGCCAGCAGCCAAGAATTCGTGCCGGGGGAAAAACTGTTTTTT. It is translated as CASSQEFVPGEKLFF.

V gene TRBV27 combines with J gene TRBJ2-1; D possibly corresponds to TRBD1 (5 bases). V shed 6 bases and J shed 5 bases, with 11 bases lying between them. Germline loops: CDR1 MNHEY, CDR2 SMNVEV (reference sequence). The CDR3 loop spans 13 amino acids. CDR3 sequence: CASRLGPNNEQFF. CDR3 sequence (DNA): TGTGCCAGCAGACTGGGGCCCAACAATGAGCAGTTCTTC.

The genes are TRBV27 and TRBJ1-2; D may be TRBD1 (5 bases). Deletions cut 6 bases from V and 0 bases from J, with 11 bases between. Germline loops: CDR1 MNHEY, CDR2 SMNVEV (reference sequence). This CDR3 spans 14 amino acids. The CDR3 DNA follows: TGTGCCAGCAGCCGACGGACAACTAACTATGGCTACACCTTC. This gives the protein CASSRRTTNYGYTF.

This chain links TRBV28 with TRBJ2-7, with D maybe TRBD1 (5 bases). The CDR3 contains 14 residues. Germline V gives CDR1 MDHEN, CDR2 SYDVKM. Deletions cut 3 bases from V and 3 bases from J, with 12 bases between. CDR3 DNA: TGTGCCAGCAGTTTTCGGCAGGGCGACTACGAGCAGTACTTC. It encodes CASSFRQGDYEQYF.

This clone has a single count. The chain links TRBV27 to TRBJ2-3, with D tentatively TRBD2 (5 bases). In germline, CDR1 is MNHEY, CDR2 SMNVEV (reference sequence). The CDR3 contains 15 residues. Trimming shortened V by 6 bases and J by 14 bases, and 27 bases separated the two germline ends. CDR3 loop: CASRKPGNNYPQAYF. In DNA, the CDR3 is TGTGCCAGCAGAAAACCGGGAAACAATTATCCTCAAGCGTATTTT.

The chain has TRBV6-1 and TRBJ1-1, with TRBD1 matching 7 bases. This CDR3 spans 16 amino acids. V lost 0 bases, J lost 1 base, and 5 bases stayed unmatched. Germline V lookup: CDR1 MNHNS, CDR2 SASEGT. The DNA for the CDR3 is TGTGCCAGCAGTGAAGCTCCCGGGACAGAGAACACTGAAGCTTTCTTT. This translates into CASSEAPGTENTEAFF.

The chain joins TRBV21-1 to TRBJ1-5. TRBV21-1 represents a pseudogene. The CDR3 is made up of 18 amino acids. The DNA for the CDR3 is TGTGCCAGCAGCAAACCTTATTGCGGCGGACCCTTATATCAGCCCCAGCATTTT. Translating it yields CASSKPYCGGPLYQPQHF.

CDR3 nucleotides: TGTGCCAGTAGTAGCTCCAGCGGGGCACCAGATACGCAGTATTTT. Translation: CASSSSSGAPDTQYF. This chain uses TRBV19 with TRBJ2-3; TRBD2 aligns across 7 bases. Germline loops: CDR1 LNHDA, CDR2 SQIVND (reference sequence). J was trimmed by 4 bases and V by 4 bases; bases with no gene match: 8. CDR3 length: 15 residues.

The chain employs TRBV15 and TRBJ1-5; 8 bases agree with TRBD1. CDR1 is LNHNV and CDR2 is YYDKDF in the germline V gene (reference sequence). The CDR3 consists of 14 residues. Trimming took 4 bases from V and 4 from J; bases not matched to a gene: 3. The CDR3 nucleotides read TGTGCCACCAGCACCGACAGGGGTAATCAGCCCCAGCATTTT. It is translated as CATSTDRGNQPQHF.

The chain couples TRBV5-1 to TRBJ1-1, with 7 positions matching TRBD1. Germline V lookup: CDR1 SGHRS, CDR2 YFSETQ. The CDR3 totals 14 residues. V lost 4 bases, J lost 5 bases, and 8 bases stayed unmatched. The CDR3 protein is CASSLQGQRTEAFF. The CDR3 DNA sequence: TGCGCCAGCAGCCTACAGGGACAGAGGACTGAAGCTTTCTTT.

The chain links TRBV6-1 to TRBJ2-5; TRBD1 matches at 10 bases. There are 15 residues in the CDR3. V lost 2 bases and J lost 3; bases outside the gene matches: 3. Per the germline V gene, CDR1 is MNHNS and CDR2 is SASEGT. This CDR3 is CASSEYGTGEETQYF. CDR3 DNA: TGTGCCAGCAGTGAATATGGGACAGGGGAAGAGACCCAGTACTTC.